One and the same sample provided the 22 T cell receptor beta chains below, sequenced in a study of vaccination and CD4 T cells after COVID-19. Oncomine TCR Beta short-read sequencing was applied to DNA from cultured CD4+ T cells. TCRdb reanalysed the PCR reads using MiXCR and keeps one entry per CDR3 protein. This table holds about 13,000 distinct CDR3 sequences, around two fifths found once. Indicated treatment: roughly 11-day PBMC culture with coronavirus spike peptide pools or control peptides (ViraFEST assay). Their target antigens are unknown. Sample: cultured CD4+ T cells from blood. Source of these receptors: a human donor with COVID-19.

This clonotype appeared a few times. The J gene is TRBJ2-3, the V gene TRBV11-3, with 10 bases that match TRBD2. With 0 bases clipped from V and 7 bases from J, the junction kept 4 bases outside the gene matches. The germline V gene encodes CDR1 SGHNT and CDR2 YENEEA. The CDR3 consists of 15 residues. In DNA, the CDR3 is TGTGCCAGCAGCTTAGAAAGCGGGGGGGCAAATACGCAGTATTTT. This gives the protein CASSLESGGANTQYF.

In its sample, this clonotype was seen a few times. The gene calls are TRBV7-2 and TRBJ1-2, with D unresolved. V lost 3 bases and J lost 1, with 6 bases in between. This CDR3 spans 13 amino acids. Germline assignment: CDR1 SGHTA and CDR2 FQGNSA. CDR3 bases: TGTGCCAGCAGCTTGGTAGTTAACTATGGCTACACCTTC. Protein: CASSLVVNYGYTF.

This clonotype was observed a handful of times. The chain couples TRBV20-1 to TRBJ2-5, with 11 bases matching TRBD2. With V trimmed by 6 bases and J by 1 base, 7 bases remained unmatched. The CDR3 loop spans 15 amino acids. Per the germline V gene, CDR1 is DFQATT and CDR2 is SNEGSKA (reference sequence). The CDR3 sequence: CSARLAGYPQETQYF. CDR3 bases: TGCAGTGCGCGACTAGCGGGGTATCCCCAAGAGACCCAGTACTTC.

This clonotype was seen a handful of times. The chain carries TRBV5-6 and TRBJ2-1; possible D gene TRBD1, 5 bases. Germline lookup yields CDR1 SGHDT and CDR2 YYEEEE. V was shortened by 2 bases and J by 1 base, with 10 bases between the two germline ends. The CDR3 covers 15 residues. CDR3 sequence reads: CASSFLQGSYNEQFF. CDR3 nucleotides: TGTGCCAGCAGCTTTCTTCAGGGATCCTACAATGAGCAGTTCTTC.

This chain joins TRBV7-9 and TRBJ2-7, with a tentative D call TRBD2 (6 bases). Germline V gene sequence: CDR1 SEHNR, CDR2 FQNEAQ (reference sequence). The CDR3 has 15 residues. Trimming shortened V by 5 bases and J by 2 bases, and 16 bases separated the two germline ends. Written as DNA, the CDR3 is TGTGCCAGCAGCGCATCCGGGACTCTCGCCTACGAGCAGTACTTC. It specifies CASSASGTLAYEQYF.

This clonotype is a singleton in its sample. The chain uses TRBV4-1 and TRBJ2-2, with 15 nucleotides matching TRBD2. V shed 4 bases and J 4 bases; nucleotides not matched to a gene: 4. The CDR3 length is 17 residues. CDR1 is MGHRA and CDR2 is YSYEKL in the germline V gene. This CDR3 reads CASSRGTSGGSTGELFF. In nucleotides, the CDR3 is TGCGCCAGCAGCCGCGGGACTAGCGGGGGGTCCACCGGGGAGCTGTTTTTT.

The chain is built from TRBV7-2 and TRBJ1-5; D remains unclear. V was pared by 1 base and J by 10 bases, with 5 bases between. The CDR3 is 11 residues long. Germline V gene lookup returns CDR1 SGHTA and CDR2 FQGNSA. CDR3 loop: CASSLGSPQHF. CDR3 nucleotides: TGTGCCAGCAGCTTAGGAAGTCCCCAGCATTTT.

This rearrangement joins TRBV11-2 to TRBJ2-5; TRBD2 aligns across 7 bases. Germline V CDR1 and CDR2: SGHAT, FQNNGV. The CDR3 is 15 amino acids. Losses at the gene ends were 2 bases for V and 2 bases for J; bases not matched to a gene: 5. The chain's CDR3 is CASSLSAGRQETQYF. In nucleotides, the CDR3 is TGTGCCAGCAGCTTATCAGCGGGGAGACAAGAGACCCAGTACTTC.

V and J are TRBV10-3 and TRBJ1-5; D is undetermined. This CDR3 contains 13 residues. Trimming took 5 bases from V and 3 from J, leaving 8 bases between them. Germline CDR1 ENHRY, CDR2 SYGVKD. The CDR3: CAISRGSNQPQHF. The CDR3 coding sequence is TGTGCCATCAGTCGGGGATCCAATCAGCCCCAGCATTTT.

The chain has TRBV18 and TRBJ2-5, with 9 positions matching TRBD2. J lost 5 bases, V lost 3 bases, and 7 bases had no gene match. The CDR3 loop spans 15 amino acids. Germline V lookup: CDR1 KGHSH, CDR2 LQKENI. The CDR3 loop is CASSPSLAGVETQYF. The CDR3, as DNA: TGTGCCAGCTCACCGTCTTTAGCGGGGGTCGAGACCCAGTACTTC.

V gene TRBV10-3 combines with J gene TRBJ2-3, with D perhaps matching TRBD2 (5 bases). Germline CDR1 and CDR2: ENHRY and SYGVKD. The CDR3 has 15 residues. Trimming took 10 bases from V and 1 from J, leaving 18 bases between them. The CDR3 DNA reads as TGTGCCACCCAGCCGGGGATAACACGCACAGATACGCAGTATTTT. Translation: CATQPGITRTDTQYF.

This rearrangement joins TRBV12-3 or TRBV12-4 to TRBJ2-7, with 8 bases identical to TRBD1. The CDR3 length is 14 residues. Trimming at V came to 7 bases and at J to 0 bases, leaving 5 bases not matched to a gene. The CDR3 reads CASKRTGSSYEQYF. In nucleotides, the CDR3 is TGTGCCAGCAAACGGACAGGGTCCTCCTACGAGCAGTACTTC.

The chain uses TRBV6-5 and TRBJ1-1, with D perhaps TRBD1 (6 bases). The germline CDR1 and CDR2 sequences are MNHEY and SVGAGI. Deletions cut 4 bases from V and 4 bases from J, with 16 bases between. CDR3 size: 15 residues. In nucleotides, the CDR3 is TGTGCCAGCAGTTCACCACCCCGGGGGCCCACTGAAGCTTTCTTT. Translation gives CASSSPPRGPTEAFF.

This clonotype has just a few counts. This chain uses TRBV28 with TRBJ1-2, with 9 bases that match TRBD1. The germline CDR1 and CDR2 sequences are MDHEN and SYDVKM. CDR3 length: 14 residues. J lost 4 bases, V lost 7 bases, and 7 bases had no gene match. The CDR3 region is CASTPTGGLYGYTF. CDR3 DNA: TGTGCCAGCACTCCGACAGGGGGGCTCTATGGCTACACCTTC.

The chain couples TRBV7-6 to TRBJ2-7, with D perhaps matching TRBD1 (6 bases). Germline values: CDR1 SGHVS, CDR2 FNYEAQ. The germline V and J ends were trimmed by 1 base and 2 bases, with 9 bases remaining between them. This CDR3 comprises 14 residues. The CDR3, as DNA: TGTGCCAGCAGCTTAGTACAGGGAGCCTACGAGCAGTACTTC. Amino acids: CASSLVQGAYEQYF.

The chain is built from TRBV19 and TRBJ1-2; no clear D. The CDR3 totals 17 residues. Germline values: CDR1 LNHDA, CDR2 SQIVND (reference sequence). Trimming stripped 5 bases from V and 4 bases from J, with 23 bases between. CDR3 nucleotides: TGTGCCAGTAGTTTTTATCCATCGCAGGTGGGAATCTATGGCTACACCTTC. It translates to CASSFYPSQVGIYGYTF.

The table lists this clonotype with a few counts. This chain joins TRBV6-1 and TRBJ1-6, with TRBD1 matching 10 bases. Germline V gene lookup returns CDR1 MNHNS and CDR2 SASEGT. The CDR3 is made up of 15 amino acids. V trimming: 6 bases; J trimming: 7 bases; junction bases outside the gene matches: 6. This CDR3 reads CASRDETGGNSPLHF. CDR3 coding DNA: TGTGCCAGCAGGGACGAGACAGGGGGCAATTCACCCCTCCACTTT.

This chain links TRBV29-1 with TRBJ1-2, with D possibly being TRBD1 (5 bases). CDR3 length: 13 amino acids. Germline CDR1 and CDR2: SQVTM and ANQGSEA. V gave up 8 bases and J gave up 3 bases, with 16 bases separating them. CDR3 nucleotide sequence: TGCAGCTTTGGGAGGGCGGGGGACTATGGCTACACCTTC. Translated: CSFGRAGDYGYTF.

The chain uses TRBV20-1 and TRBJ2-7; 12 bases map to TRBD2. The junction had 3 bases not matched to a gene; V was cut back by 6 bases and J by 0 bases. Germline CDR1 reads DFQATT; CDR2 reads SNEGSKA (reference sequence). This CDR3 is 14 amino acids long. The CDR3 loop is CSAQTSGGSYEQYF. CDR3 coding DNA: TGCAGTGCCCAGACTAGCGGGGGCTCCTACGAGCAGTACTTC.

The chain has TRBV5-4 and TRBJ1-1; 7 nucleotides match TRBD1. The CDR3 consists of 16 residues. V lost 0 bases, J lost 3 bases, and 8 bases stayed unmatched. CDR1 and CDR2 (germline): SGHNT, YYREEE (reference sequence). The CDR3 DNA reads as TGTGCCAGCAGCTTGGGTAGGGGGCTGGGGGACACTGAAGCTTTCTTT. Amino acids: CASSLGRGLGDTEAFF.

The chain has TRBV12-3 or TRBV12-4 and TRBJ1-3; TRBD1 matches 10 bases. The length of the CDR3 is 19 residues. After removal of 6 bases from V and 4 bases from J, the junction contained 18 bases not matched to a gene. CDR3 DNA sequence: TGTGCCAGCAGAAGGGACAGGGGCGCTGAATTTAGCCGGGGAAACACCATATATTTT. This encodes CASRRDRGAEFSRGNTIYF.

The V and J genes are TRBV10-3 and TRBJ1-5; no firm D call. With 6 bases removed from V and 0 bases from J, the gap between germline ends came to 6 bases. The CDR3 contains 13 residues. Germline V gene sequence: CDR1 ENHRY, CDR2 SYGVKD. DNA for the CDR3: TGTGCCATCAGGACACATAGCAATCAGCCCCAGCATTTT. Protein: CAIRTHSNQPQHF.